This T cell receptor (beta chain) came from a study of cytomegalovirus exposure and HLA in healthy donors. From germline, CDR1 is MNHEY and CDR2 SVGAGI. The CDR3 extends over 14 amino acids. Comment on this clone: At one boundary the junction diverges from the germline segment, which might be a read error. This specimen includes other DNA sequences encoding the same CDR3.

PCR amplification relied on 60 Vbeta primers (plus 13 Jbeta primers). This table comes from immunoSEQ multiplex PCR, and its TCRdb copy is limited to in-frame clones, with some not included. Of more than 150,000 clones in the sample, 80% to 85% were seen once. Sequenced input: PBMCs. The chain combines TRBV6-5 with TRBJ1-1, with D possibly TRBD1 on 5 matching bases. This receptor was taken from a middle-aged man in good health and CMV-seropositive. The CDR3 DNA is TGTGCCAGCACGACCCGACAGCCCTCCACTGAGGCTTTCTTT. It specifies CASTTRQPSTEAFF.